This T cell receptor (beta chain) stems from a study of neurological immune-mediated disorders. General study points: Subjects shared no identical expanded-clone CDR3 amino acid sequences, suggesting private TCR-beta repertoires in all groups.

The T cells used for sorted libraries numbered roughly 1 million, either CD4+ or CD8+. In its sample, this clonotype was seen many times. What it binds is unknown. 5'RACE with 10-nucleotide random UMIs generated the cDNA. TCRdb independently ran MiXCR on the 5' RACE reads; one entry per CDR3 protein. The table records 35,000 to 45,000 distinct CDR3 sequences, 11% of them present only once. The sample was CD4+ T cells from blood. The sequence was obtained from a woman aged 25 to 39 with HTLV-1-associated myelopathy (HAM/TSP).

In DNA, the CDR3 is TGTGCCAGCAGCACGGTTTTGGCAGGATCGCGATTAGGCTACACCTTC. This codes for CASSTVLAGSRLGYTF. This chain links TRBV5-6 with TRBJ1-2; D is unresolved. This CDR3 contains 16 residues. CDR1 and CDR2 (germline): SGHDT, YYEEEE. V shed 4 bases and J shed 8 bases, with 24 bases lying between them.